This TCR beta chain was observed in a study of blood T cell repertoires in COVID-19. Overall study context: The origin of the acute and convalescent COVID-19 samples was the United States, Italy and Spain.

Germline CDR1 and CDR2: SGHRS and YFSETQ. This CDR3 has 15 amino acids. Trimming took off 3 bases at V and 0 bases at J, with 10 bases between the two ends. The table came from immunoSEQ multiplex PCR; TCRdb's copy has only in-frame clones and leaves some out. The sample lists fewer than 250,000 clones; roughly 85% were seen once. The material sequenced was PBMCs or T cells enriched from blood (not recorded which). The source of this sequence is a woman between 40 and 50 years old who had been exposed to COVID-19. The V gene is TRBV5-1, the J gene TRBJ1-3; D is unresolved. DNA for the CDR3: TGCGCCAGCAGCTCTCGAGCGAGCTCTGGAAACACCATATATTTT. It yields the protein CASSSRASSGNTIYF.